Below are 19 T cell receptor beta chains sequenced from a single sample in a study of blood T cell repertoires in COVID-19. Produced via immunoSEQ multiplex PCR; TCRdb's table is partial and in-frame only. The table has about 310,000 clones, around 89% seen once. Material for sequencing was peripheral blood. The receptors derive from a woman aged 40 to 55 with COVID-19, enrolled during active disease.

V gene TRBV20-1 combines with J gene TRBJ2-1; TRBD2 agrees at 8 bases. Germline CDR1 DFQATT, CDR2 SNEGSKA (reference sequence). Germline trimming cut 3 bases from V and 6 bases from J; bases unmatched to any gene: 7. The CDR3 spans 14 residues. DNA of the CDR3: TGCAGTGCTAGTGACGGGGGGGCGATCAATGAGCAGTTCTTC. Protein product: CSASDGGAINEQFF.

A single count supports this clone. The rearrangement uses TRBV9 and TRBJ2-3; 7 bases line up with TRBD1. In germline, CDR1 is SGDLS, CDR2 YYNGEE. The CDR3 sequence is 15 residues long. The ends lost 3 bases at V and 0 bases at J; junction bases unmatched: 4. The CDR3 region is CASSGTGVSTDTQYF. DNA for the CDR3: TGTGCCAGCAGCGGTACAGGGGTTAGCACAGATACGCAGTATTTT.

V gene TRBV5-1 combines with J gene TRBJ1-6, with a possible D match to TRBD1 (6 bases). This CDR3 is built from 15 residues. The V end was cut by 2 bases, the J end by 5 bases, with 11 bases between. Per the germline V gene, CDR1 is SGHRS and CDR2 is YFSETQ. CDR3 coding DNA: TGCGCCAGCAGCTTAGACAGGCTTGATAATTCACCCCTCCACTTT. This codes for CASSLDRLDNSPLHF. The variable domain in full, with the rest retrieved from reference TRBV5-1 and TRBJ1-6, is KAGVTQTPRYLIKTRGQQVTLSCSPISGHRSVSWYQQTPGQGLQFLFEYFSETQRNKGNFPGRFSGRQFSNSRSEMNVSTLELGDSALYLCASSLDRLDNSPLHFGNGTRLTVT.

V is TRBV29-1 and J is TRBJ2-1, with TRBD2 matching over 7 bases. The CDR3 loop spans 15 amino acids. Germline V lookup: CDR1 SQVTM, CDR2 ANQGSEA. Trimming at V came to 4 bases and at J to 2 bases, leaving 8 bases not matched to a gene. The CDR3 sequence is CSVASASGTYNEQFF. CDR3 bases: TGCAGCGTTGCCTCGGCTAGCGGAACCTACAATGAGCAGTTCTTC.

For this clone: Distinct nucleotide sequences in the sample also encode this CDR3. V is TRBV9 and J is TRBJ2-5; D gene ambiguous. The germline gives CDR1 SGDLS, CDR2 YYNGEE. This CDR3 has 14 residues. The V and J ends lost 0 bases and 2 bases respectively, with 8 bases between them. CDR3 residues: CASSVGSRQETQYF. The CDR3 bases are TGTGCCAGCAGCGTAGGGTCCAGACAAGAGACCCAGTACTTC.

This chain connects TRBV28 to TRBJ1-1, with TRBD1 matching 9 bases. The CDR3 totals 14 residues. V trimming: 6 bases; J trimming: 0 bases; junction bases outside the gene matches: 2. Germline V lookup: CDR1 MDHEN, CDR2 SYDVKM. The DNA for the CDR3 is TGTGCCAGCAGACGGGACAGGGTGAACACTGAAGCTTTCTTT. Translating it yields CASRRDRVNTEAFF.

The CDR3 here is CASNTGVLEAFF. CDR3 in DNA: TGTGCCAGCAATACAGGGGTTTTGGAAGCTTTCTTT. V gene TRBV12-3 or TRBV12-4 combines with J gene TRBJ1-1; 7 positions agree with TRBD1. Trimming removed 7 bases from V and 8 bases from J; junction bases left unmatched: 7. The CDR3 runs 12 residues.

The genes are TRBV7-9 and TRBJ1-1, with TRBD1 matching over 10 bases. Germline-derived CDR1 and CDR2 are SEHNR and FQNEAQ (reference sequence). V gave up 6 bases and J gave up 1 base; unmatched junction bases: 8. This CDR3 region has 16 residues. CDR3 bases: TGTGCCAGCAGTTCCCTGGGGGACAGGGGGAACACTGAAGCTTTCTTT. This codes for CASSSLGDRGNTEAFF.

The V gene is TRBV7-2, the J gene TRBJ1-1, with 9 positions matching TRBD1. Trimming took 5 bases from V and 8 from J; bases not matched to a gene: 9. Germline lookup yields CDR1 SGHTA and CDR2 FQGNSA. The CDR3 spans 14 residues. CDR3 DNA sequence: TGTGCCAGCAGCCCAGCTACAGGGGGCCCCGAAGCTTTCTTT. Amino acid sequence: CASSPATGGPEAFF.

The chain joins TRBV4-1 to TRBJ2-1, with 8 nucleotides matching TRBD2. V lost 4 bases, J lost 5 bases, and 4 bases stayed unmatched. Germline lookup yields CDR1 MGHRA and CDR2 YSYEKL. The CDR3 has 14 amino acids. The DNA for the CDR3 is TGCGCCAGCAGCCTGGGACTAGGGGACAATGAGCAGTTCTTC. Its protein product is CASSLGLGDNEQFF.

This clone was detected once. The rearrangement links TRBV5-6 to TRBJ1-2, with D hard to call. V was pared by 2 bases and J by 1 base, with 9 bases between. This CDR3 is 14 amino acids long. The germline V gene encodes CDR1 SGHDT and CDR2 YYEEEE. This chain's CDR3 is CASSFQDDNYGYTF. For the CDR3, the DNA is TGTGCCAGCAGCTTCCAGGATGATAACTATGGCTACACCTTC.

This rearrangement joins TRBV4-3 to TRBJ2-7; 8 positions match TRBD1. The CDR3 contains 14 residues. V lost 5 bases to trimming and J lost 1 base; unmatched junction nucleotides: 4. Germline values: CDR1 LGHNA, CDR2 YSLEER. The CDR3 nucleotides are TGCGCCAGCAGCGAGAGGACAGGGTCCTACGAGCAGTACTTC. As protein: CASSERTGSYEQYF.

The V and J genes are TRBV28 and TRBJ2-6; D is unresolved. Germline V gene sequence: CDR1 MDHEN, CDR2 SYDVKM. Trimming left V 5 bases short and J 1 base short, with 15 bases between. The CDR3 loop spans 17 amino acids. CDR3 bases: TGTGCCAGCAGTCTCTCGAGCCACGAATCTGGGGCCAACGTCCTGACTTTC. Amino acids: CASSLSSHESGANVLTF.

This chain connects TRBV6-1 to TRBJ1-2; 7 positions match TRBD1. The CDR3 consists of 15 residues. Germline V gene data show CDR1 as MNHNS and CDR2 as SASEGT. Trimming cost V 2 bases and J 5 bases; bases outside gene matches: 8. The CDR3 reads CASSESGRGTYGYTF. As DNA, the CDR3 is TGTGCCAGCAGTGAATCGGGCAGGGGGACTTATGGCTACACCTTC.

This sequence joins TRBV5-3 and TRBJ1-3; 7 nucleotides line up with TRBD1. TRBV5-3 is sorted into the ORF group, with uncertain function. This CDR3 has 14 amino acids. Trimming took 4 bases from V and 2 from J; bases not matched to a gene: 3. This chain's CDR3 is CARSLRGTGNTIYF. CDR3 in DNA: TGTGCCAGAAGCCTCAGGGGGACTGGAAACACCATATATTTT.

This clone was seen once. This sequence joins TRBV29-1 and TRBJ2-6, with unresolved D. V was pared by 4 bases and J by 1 base, with 8 bases between. Germline values: CDR1 SQVTM, CDR2 ANQGSEA. The CDR3 extends over 14 amino acids. Here the CDR3 reads CSVGVASGANVLTF. CDR3 DNA sequence: TGCAGCGTTGGCGTAGCATCTGGGGCCAACGTCCTGACTTTC. Full variable domain (remainder filled in from reference TRBV29-1 and TRBJ2-6): SAVISQKPSRDICQRGTSLTIQCQVDSQVTMMFWYRQQPGQSLTLIATANQGSEATYESGFVIDKFPISRPNLTFSTLTVSNMSPEDSSIYLCSVGVASGANVLTFGAGSRLTVL.

The chain's CDR3 is CASHTSLRAEAPDTQYF. The DNA for the CDR3 is TGTGCCAGTCACACCAGTCTTAGAGCGGAAGCCCCCGATACGCAGTATTTT. The chain is built from TRBV9 and TRBJ2-3, with D possibly matching TRBD2 (5 bases). The CDR3 sequence is 17 residues long. Germline V gene data show CDR1 as SGDLS and CDR2 as YYNGEE. Between the trimmed V and J ends, which lost 8 bases and 6 bases, there was a span of 28 bases.

The chain has TRBV27 and TRBJ1-5; possible D gene TRBD1, 5 bases. This CDR3 has 12 residues. The V and J ends lost 6 bases and 6 bases respectively, with 9 bases between them. Germline V gives CDR1 MNHEY, CDR2 SMNVEV (reference sequence). The CDR3 spells CASREGSQPQHF. DNA of the CDR3: TGTGCCAGCAGGGAGGGGAGTCAGCCCCAGCATTTT.

V is TRBV6-5 and J is TRBJ2-5; D is uncertain. Germline CDR1 and CDR2: MNHEY and SVGAGI. The CDR3 runs to 13 residues. Trimming cost V 2 bases and J 2 bases, with 6 bases left between them. CDR3 nucleotide sequence: TGTGCCAGCAGTTACAACATACAAGAGACCCAGTACTTC. Amino acids: CASSYNIQETQYF.